The TCR beta chain under discussion was sequenced for a study of CD4 T cells in relation to SARS-CoV-2 and coronaviruses. Only in-frame clones appear in the TCRdb table, and some are missing; sequencing was by immunoSEQ multiplex PCR. The sample contains around 26,000 clones, 76% of which appear only once. The CDR3 contains 16 residues. Germline lookup yields CDR1 SGHVS and CDR2 FNYEAQ. Trimming removed 1 base from V and 0 bases from J; junction bases left unmatched: 2. On this clone: Its target is unknown.

Unexposed donor CD4+ T cells date from about 2011-2018, before the COVID-19 pandemic. CD4+ T cells were isolated from the cells after 10 days of culture. The sequenced material came from CD4+ T cells from PBMCs, cultured in vitro. The receptor was derived from a human donor in good health. V gene TRBV7-6 combines with J gene TRBJ2-2, with 7 bases identical to TRBD2. The CDR3 reads CASSLGLAANTGELFF. DNA for the CDR3: TGTGCCAGCAGCTTAGGGCTAGCGGCGAACACCGGGGAGCTGTTTTTT.